Sequencing of this T cell receptor (beta chain) was carried out in a study of T cells in women clearing cervical HPV infection. About the research overall: Blood came at first lesion visit for cases, post-clearance for controls. Study results and limitations: Repertoire richness, not evenness, was significantly elevated in CIN3+ cases versus controls.

Points on this clone: Its antigen remains unknown. The read ends 3 residues before the CDR3 terminus; that terminus is restored from the germline J gene.

CDR1 is SGHRS and CDR2 is YFSETQ in the germline V gene. This CDR3 is built from 15 residues. Between the trimmed V and J ends, which lost 4 bases and 3 bases, there was a span of 17 bases. The assay was immunoSEQ multiplex PCR, and TCRdb's table has in-frame clones only and misses some. This table holds 10,000 to 15,000 clones. Sequencing used blood buffy coat. The source of this sequence is a woman aged 18 to 75 with a cervical HPV16 infection that either progressed to CIN3+ or cleared (not recorded which). The V and J genes are TRBV5-1 and TRBJ2-7; D is unresolved. The CDR3 sequence: CASSPRTDSNYEQYF. The part of the CDR3 DNA that was read is TGCGCCAGCAGCCCGCGAACCGACTCAAACTACGAG.